This T cell receptor beta chain is drawn from a study of T-cell memory formation after mild COVID-19. Findings and limits, study-wide: CD4/CD8 balance held among clones contracting day 15 to 85, and later expanders leaned CD4+.

Germline CDR1 and CDR2: SGHRS and YFSETQ. J lost 1 base, V lost 0 bases, and 3 bases had no gene match. The CDR3 covers 15 residues. TCRdb passed the 5' RACE reads through MiXCR, listing each CDR3 protein once. The sample shows 300,000 to 350,000 distinct CDR3 sequences, roughly an eighth of them seen only once. To note about this clonotype: Its antigen is undetermined.

The sequenced sample consisted of PBMCs or a T cell subset sorted from them (not recorded which). The sequence was obtained from a man aged 18 to 35 who had mild COVID-19 (a few samples of this study predate the infection). Cell type and time point are not known. This chain links TRBV5-1 with TRBJ2-5; TRBD1 matches at 7 bases. The CDR3 spells CASSLGQGFQETQYF. The CDR3 nucleotides read TGCGCCAGCAGCTTGGGACAGGGCTTCCAAGAGACCCAGTACTTC.